The text below deals with one TCR beta chain. Its matching antigen is unknown. The source of the sample is a study of CD8 T cells in Susac syndrome. RNA totalling roughly 0.45 to 1 ug underwent reverse transcription with random hexamers. Across 54 Vbeta and 13 Jbeta, TCR beta CDR3 was amplified with immunoSEQ multiplex PCR. TCRdb processed the immunoSEQ multiplex PCR reads anew with MiXCR; each CDR3 protein has one entry. The table lists some 300,000 distinct CDR3 sequences, roughly 85% of them singletons. Study results and caveats: The number of individuals included in the study's TCR sequencing and HLA analysis was acknowledged as relatively small.

TCR beta sequencing covered blood CD8+ and CD4+ T cells. The CD8+ and CD4+ T cells were negatively isolated, with the TEMRA cells enriched by FACS. The germline CDR1 and CDR2 sequences are MGHRA and YSYEKL. V shed 0 bases, J shed 3 bases, and the junction held 4 bases outside the gene matches. The CDR3 runs 15 residues. This rearrangement joins TRBV4-1 to TRBJ1-2; 7 nucleotides align to TRBD1. Sequencing was carried out using CD8+ T cells from PBMCs. The sequence was obtained from a human donor with multiple sclerosis. The CDR3 nucleotides are TGCGCCAGCAGCCAAGAGACAGGGAGGTACTATGGCTACACCTTC. Amino acids: CASSQETGRYYGYTF.